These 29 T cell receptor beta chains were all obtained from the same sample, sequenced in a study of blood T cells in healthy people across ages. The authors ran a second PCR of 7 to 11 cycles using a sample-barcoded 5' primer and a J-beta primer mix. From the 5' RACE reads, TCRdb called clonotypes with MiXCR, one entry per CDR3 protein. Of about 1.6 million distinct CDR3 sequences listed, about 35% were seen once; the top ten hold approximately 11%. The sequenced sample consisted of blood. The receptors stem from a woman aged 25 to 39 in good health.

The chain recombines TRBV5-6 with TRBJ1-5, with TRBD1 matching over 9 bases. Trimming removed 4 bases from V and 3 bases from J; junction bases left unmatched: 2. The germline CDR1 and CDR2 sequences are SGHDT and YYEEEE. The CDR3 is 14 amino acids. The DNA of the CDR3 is TGTGCCAGCAGCATACAGGGGGCCAATCAGCCCCAGCATTTT. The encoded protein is CASSIQGANQPQHF.

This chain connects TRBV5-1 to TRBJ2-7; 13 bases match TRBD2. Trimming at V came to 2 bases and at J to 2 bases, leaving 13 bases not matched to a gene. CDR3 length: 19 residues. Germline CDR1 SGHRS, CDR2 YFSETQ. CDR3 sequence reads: CASSLTGTSGIGSPYEQYF. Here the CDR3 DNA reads TGCGCCAGCAGCTTAACCGGGACTAGCGGGATAGGGAGCCCCTACGAGCAGTACTTC.

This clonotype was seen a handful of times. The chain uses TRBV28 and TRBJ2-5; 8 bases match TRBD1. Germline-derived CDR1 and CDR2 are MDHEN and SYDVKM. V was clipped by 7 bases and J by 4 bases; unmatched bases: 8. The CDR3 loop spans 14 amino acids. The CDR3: CASTATGVTETQYF. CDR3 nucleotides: TGTGCCAGCACGGCGACAGGGGTGACAGAGACCCAGTACTTC.

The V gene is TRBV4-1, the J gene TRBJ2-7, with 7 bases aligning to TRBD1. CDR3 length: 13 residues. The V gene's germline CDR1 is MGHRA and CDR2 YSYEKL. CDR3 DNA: TGCGCAGTATCCCGGGACAGCTCCTACGAGCAGTACTTC. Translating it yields CAVSRDSSYEQYF.

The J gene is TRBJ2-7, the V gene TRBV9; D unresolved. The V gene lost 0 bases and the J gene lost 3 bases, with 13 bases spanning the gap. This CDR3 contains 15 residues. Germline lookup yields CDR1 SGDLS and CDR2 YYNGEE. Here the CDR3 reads CASSVGSQAYYEQYF. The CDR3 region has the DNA TGTGCCAGCAGCGTAGGAAGCCAAGCATACTACGAGCAGTACTTC.

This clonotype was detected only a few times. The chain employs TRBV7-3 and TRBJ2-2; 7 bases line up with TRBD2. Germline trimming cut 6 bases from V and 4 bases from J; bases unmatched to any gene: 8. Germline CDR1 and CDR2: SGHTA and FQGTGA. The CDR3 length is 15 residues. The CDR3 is CASRSGTKPTGELFF. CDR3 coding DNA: TGTGCCAGCAGATCCGGGACTAAACCCACCGGGGAGCTGTTTTTT.

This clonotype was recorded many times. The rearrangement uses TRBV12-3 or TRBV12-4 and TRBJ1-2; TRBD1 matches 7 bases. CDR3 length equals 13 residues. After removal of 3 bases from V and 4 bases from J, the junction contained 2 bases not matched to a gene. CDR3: CASSFDRAYGYTF. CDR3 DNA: TGTGCCAGCAGTTTCGACAGGGCCTATGGCTACACCTTC.

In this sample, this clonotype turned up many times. The DNA of the CDR3 is TGTGCCAGCAGCGCCGGGGAGATCATGAACACTGAAGCTTTCTTT. It specifies CASSAGEIMNTEAFF. The rearrangement joins TRBV9 to TRBJ1-1; D unclear. Germline CDR1 and CDR2: SGDLS and YYNGEE. V was pared by 3 bases and J by 0 bases, with 12 bases between. The CDR3 extends over 15 amino acids.

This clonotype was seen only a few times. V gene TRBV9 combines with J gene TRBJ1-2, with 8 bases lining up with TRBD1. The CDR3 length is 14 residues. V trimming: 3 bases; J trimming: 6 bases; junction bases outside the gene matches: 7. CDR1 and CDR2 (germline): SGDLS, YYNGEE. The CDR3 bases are TGTGCCAGCAGCGAAAGACAGGGGACAGATGGCTACACCTTC. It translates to CASSERQGTDGYTF.

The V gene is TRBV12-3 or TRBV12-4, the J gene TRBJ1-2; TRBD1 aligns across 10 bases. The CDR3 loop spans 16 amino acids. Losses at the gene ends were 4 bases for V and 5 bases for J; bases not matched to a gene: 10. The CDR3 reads CASSSHQPGQGYGYTF. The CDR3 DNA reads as TGTGCCAGCAGTTCGCACCAACCGGGACAGGGGTATGGCTACACCTTC.

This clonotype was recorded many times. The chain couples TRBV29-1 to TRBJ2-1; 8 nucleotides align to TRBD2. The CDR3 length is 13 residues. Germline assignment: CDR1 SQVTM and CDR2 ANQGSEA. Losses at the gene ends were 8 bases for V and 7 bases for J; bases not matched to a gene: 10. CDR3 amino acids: CSFRSGRGNEQFF. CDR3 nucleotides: TGCAGCTTCCGGAGCGGGAGAGGAAATGAGCAGTTCTTC.

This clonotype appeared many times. The CDR3 DNA reads TGTGCCAGCAGTTACTCTGGGGCCAACGTCCTGACTTTC. Protein: CASSYSGANVLTF. This chain links TRBV28 with TRBJ2-6; no reliable D call. CDR1 is MDHEN and CDR2 is SYDVKM in the germline V gene. The CDR3 has 13 amino acids. Trimming took 4 bases from V and 0 from J, leaving 1 base between them. The variable domain in full, completed from reference TRBV28 and TRBJ2-6, reads DVKVTQSSRYLVKRTGEKVFLECVQDMDHENMFWYRQDPGLGLRLIYFSYDVKMKEKGDIPEGYSVSREKKERFSLILESASTNQTSMYLCASSYSGANVLTFGAGSRLTVL.

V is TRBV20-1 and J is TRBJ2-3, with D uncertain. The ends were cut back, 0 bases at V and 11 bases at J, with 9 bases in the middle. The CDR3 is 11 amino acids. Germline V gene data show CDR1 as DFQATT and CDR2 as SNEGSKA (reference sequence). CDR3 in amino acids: CSARDVSWQYF. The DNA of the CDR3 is TGCAGTGCTAGAGACGTCTCCTGGCAGTATTTT.

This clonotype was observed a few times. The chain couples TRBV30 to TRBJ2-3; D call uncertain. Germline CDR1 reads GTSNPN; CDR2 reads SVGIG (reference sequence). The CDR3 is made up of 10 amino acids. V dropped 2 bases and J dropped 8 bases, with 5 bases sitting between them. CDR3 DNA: TGTGCCTGGAGTAGAACTACGCAGTATTTT. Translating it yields CAWSRTTQYF. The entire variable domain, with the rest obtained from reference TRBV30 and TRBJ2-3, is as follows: SQTIHQWPATLVQPVGSPLSLECTVEGTSNPNLYWYRQAAGRGLQLLFYSVGIGQISSEVPQNLSASRPQDRQFILSSKKLLLSDSGFYLCAWSRTTQYFGPGTRLTVL.

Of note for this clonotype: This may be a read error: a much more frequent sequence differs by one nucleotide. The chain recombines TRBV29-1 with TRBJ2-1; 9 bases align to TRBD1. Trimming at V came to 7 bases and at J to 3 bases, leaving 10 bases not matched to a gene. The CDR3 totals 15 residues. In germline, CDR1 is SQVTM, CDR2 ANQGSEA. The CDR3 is CSARTGAGFYNEQFF. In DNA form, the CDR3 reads TGCAGCGCTCGGACAGGGGCTGGCTTCTACAATGAGCAGTTCTTC.

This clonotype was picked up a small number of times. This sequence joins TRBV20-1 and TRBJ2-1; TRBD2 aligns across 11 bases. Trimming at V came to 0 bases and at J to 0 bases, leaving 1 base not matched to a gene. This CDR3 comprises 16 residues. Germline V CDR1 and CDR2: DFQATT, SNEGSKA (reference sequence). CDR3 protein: CSAREGLAASYNEQFF. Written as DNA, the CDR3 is TGCAGTGCTAGAGAGGGACTAGCGGCCTCCTACAATGAGCAGTTCTTC.

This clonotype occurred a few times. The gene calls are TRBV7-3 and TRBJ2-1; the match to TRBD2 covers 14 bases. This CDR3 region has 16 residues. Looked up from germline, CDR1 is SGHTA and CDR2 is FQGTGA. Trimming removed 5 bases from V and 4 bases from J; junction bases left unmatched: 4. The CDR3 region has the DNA TGTGCCAGCAGCAGGGGGACTAGCGGGAGTTACAATGAGCAGTTCTTC. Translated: CASSRGTSGSYNEQFF.

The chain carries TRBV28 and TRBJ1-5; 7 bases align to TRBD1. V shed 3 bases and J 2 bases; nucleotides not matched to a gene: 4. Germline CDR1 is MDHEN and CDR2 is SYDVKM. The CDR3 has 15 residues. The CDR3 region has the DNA TGTGCCAGCAGTTTCATCGGGACAGGCAATCAGCCCCAGCATTTT. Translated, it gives CASSFIGTGNQPQHF. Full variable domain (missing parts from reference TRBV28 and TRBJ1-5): DVKVTQSSRYLVKRTGEKVFLECVQDMDHENMFWYRQDPGLGLRLIYFSYDVKMKEKGDIPEGYSVSREKKERFSLILESASTNQTSMYLCASSFIGTGNQPQHFGDGTRLSIL.

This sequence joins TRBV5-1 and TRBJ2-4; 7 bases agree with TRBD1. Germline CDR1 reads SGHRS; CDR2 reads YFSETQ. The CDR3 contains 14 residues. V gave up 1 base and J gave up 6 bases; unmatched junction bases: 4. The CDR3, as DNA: TGCGCCAGCAGCTTGTTACGACAGGGAAACATTCAGTACTTC. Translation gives CASSLLRQGNIQYF. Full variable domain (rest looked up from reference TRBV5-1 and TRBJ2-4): KAGVTQTPRYLIKTRGQQVTLSCSPISGHRSVSWYQQTPGQGLQFLFEYFSETQRNKGNFPGRFSGRQFSNSRSEMNVSTLELGDSALYLCASSLLRQGNIQYFGAGTRLSVL.

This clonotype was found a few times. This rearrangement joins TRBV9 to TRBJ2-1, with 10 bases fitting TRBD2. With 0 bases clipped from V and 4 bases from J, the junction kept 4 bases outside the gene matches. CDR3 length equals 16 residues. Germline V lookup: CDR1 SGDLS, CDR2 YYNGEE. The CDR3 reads CASSVGGLALYNEQFF. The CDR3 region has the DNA TGTGCCAGCAGCGTAGGGGGACTAGCGTTATACAATGAGCAGTTCTTC. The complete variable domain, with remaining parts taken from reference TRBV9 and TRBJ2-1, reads DSGVTQTPKHLITATGQRVTLRCSPRSGDLSVYWYQQSLDQGLQFLIQYYNGEERAKGNILERFSAQQFPDLHSELNLSSLELGDSALYFCASSVGGLALYNEQFFGPGTRLTVL.

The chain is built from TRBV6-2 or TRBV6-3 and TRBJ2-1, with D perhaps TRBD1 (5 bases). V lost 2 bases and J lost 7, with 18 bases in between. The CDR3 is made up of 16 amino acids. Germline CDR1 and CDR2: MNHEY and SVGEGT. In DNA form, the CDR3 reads TGTGCCAGCAGTTACGGATGGATCACAGGCTTGAATGAGCAGTTCTTC. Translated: CASSYGWITGLNEQFF.

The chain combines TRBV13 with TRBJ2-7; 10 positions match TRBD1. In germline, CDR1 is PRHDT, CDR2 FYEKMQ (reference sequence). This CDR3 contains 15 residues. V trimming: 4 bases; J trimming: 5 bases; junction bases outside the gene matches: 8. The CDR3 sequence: CASSYFGQGVNEQYF. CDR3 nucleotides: TGTGCCAGCAGCTACTTCGGACAGGGGGTGAACGAGCAGTACTTC.

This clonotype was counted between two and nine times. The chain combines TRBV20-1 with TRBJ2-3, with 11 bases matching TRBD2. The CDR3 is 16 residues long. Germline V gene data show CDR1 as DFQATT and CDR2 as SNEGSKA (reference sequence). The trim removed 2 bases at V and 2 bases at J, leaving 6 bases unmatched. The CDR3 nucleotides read TGCAGTGCTAGAATAGCGGGAGGGCATGACACAGATACGCAGTATTTT. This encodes CSARIAGGHDTDTQYF.

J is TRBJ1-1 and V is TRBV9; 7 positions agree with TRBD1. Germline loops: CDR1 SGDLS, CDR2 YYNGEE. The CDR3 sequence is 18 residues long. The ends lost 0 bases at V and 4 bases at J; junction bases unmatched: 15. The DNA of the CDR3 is TGTGCCAGCAGCGTAGGAGTATCTACAGGGGCACGAGGCACTGAAGCTTTCTTT. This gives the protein CASSVGVSTGARGTEAFF.

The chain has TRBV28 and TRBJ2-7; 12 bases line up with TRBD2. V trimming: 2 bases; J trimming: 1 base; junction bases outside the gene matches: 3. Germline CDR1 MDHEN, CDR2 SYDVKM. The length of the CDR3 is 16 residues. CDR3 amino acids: CASSLTGLAGSYEQYF. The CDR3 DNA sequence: TGTGCCAGCAGTTTAACCGGACTAGCGGGGTCCTACGAGCAGTACTTC.

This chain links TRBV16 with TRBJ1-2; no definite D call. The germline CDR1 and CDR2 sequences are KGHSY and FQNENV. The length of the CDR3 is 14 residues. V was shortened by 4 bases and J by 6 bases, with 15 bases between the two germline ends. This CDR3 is CASSPISNKNGYTF. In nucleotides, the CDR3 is TGTGCCAGCAGCCCTATTTCGAACAAGAATGGCTACACCTTC.

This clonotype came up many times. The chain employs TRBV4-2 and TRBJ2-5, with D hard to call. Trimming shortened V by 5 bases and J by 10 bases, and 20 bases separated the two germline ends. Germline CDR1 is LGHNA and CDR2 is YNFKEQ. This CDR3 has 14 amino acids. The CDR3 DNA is TGTGCCAGCAGCAAACTCGATGAGCACGCCAACCAGTACTTC. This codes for CASSKLDEHANQYF.

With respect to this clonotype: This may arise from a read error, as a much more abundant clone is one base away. This chain's CDR3 is CSAPREGNYGYTF. The CDR3 nucleotides are TGCAGTGCCCCGAGGGAAGGGAACTATGGCTACACCTTC. The chain uses TRBV20-1 and TRBJ1-2; no firm D call. The CDR3 has 13 amino acids. Trimming cost V 6 bases and J 2 bases, with 13 bases left between them. Germline loops: CDR1 DFQATT, CDR2 SNEGSKA (reference sequence).

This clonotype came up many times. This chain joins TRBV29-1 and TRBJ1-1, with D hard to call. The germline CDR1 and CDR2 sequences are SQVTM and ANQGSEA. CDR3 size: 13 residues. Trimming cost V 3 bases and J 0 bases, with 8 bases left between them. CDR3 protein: CSVEEGMNTEAFF. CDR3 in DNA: TGCAGCGTTGAGGAGGGTATGAACACTGAAGCTTTCTTT. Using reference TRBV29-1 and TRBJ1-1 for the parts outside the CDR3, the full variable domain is SAVISQKPSRDICQRGTSLTIQCQVDSQVTMMFWYRQQPGQSLTLIATANQGSEATYESGFVIDKFPISRPNLTFSTLTVSNMSPEDSSIYLCSVEEGMNTEAFFGQGTRLTVV.